A single sample is the source of the 21 T cell receptor beta chains below, sequenced in a study of blood T cell repertoires in COVID-19. Some clones are missing from TCRdb's copy, which holds only in-frame ones; the method was immunoSEQ multiplex PCR. The top ten hold just under 10% of the sample, which has around 94,000 clones, about 83% seen once. Source material: peripheral blood. The receptors stem from a man in his forties with active or convalescent COVID-19.

The rearrangement joins TRBV11-3 to TRBJ2-2; perhaps TRBD2 as D (5 bases). The CDR3 is 16 amino acids. Trimming cost V 1 base and J 3 bases, with 12 bases left between them. Per germline, CDR1 SGHNT and CDR2 YENEEA. CDR3 amino acids: CASSLVRGRDTGELFF. The DNA for the CDR3 is TGTGCCAGCAGCTTAGTTCGGGGTCGGGACACCGGGGAGCTGTTTTTT.

The rearrangement joins TRBV6-6 to TRBJ2-1; 16 nucleotides agree with TRBD2. CDR1 is MNHNY, CDR2 SVGAGI, per germline (reference sequence). Trimming took 5 bases from V and 0 from J; bases not matched to a gene: 7. This CDR3 spans 19 amino acids. DNA of the CDR3: TGTGCCAGCAGTCCGGGACTAGCGGGGGGGGCGAGCTCCTACAATGAGCAGTTCTTC. Protein sequence: CASSPGLAGGASSYNEQFF.

V is TRBV7-2 and J is TRBJ2-1; the D gene is possibly TRBD2 (5 bases). V lost 5 bases to trimming and J lost 10 bases, with 9 bases between them. The germline V gene encodes CDR1 SGHTA and CDR2 FQGNSA. The CDR3 runs to 11 residues. The chain's CDR3 is CASSGWEEQFF. The CDR3 DNA reads TGTGCCAGCAGCGGGTGGGAGGAGCAGTTCTTC.

This clone has more than one count but fewer than ten. The chain couples TRBV3-1 (or the pseudogene TRBV3-2) to TRBJ2-1; TRBD2 might be the D (5 bases). From germline, CDR1 is LGHDT and CDR2 YNNKEL (reference sequence). The CDR3 length is 15 residues. V was shortened by 5 bases and J by 9 bases, with 20 bases between the two germline ends. The CDR3 region is CASSFHPDTAGEQFF. The CDR3 nucleotides are TGTGCCAGCAGCTTCCACCCCGACACCGCGGGTGAGCAGTTCTTC.

V gene TRBV27 combines with J gene TRBJ1-2; TRBD1 might be the D (5 bases). The V and J ends lost 5 bases and 7 bases respectively, with 11 bases between them. Germline CDR1 reads MNHEY; CDR2 reads SMNVEV (reference sequence). This CDR3 has 12 residues. In nucleotides, the CDR3 is TGTGCCAGCAGTGCAGGGATCGGTGGCTACACCTTC. Translation: CASSAGIGGYTF.

The chain employs TRBV19 and TRBJ2-7, with 8 bases aligning to TRBD2. The CDR3 totals 14 residues. V gave up 8 bases and J gave up 9 bases; unmatched junction bases: 15. Germline-derived CDR1 and CDR2 are LNHDA and SQIVND (reference sequence). This CDR3 is CASASGGPNFRQYF. CDR3 bases: TGTGCCAGTGCCTCGGGGGGGCCCAATTTTCGGCAGTACTTC.

The chain joins TRBV5-1 to TRBJ2-3; D gene unclear. CDR1 and CDR2 (germline): SGHRS, YFSETQ. This CDR3 is 13 amino acids long. Trimming pared 4 bases from V and 5 bases from J, leaving 11 bases between. The CDR3 DNA sequence: TGCGCCAGCAGCCCGATGACTGGAGATACGCAGTATTTT. This sequence encodes CASSPMTGDTQYF.

V gene TRBV6-2 or TRBV6-3 combines with J gene TRBJ1-3; D is possibly TRBD1 (6 bases). This CDR3 contains 15 residues. V lost 5 bases to trimming and J lost 4 bases, with 15 bases between them. The germline gives CDR1 MNHEY, CDR2 SVGEGT. The CDR3 is CASSDDRTSGNTIYF. The DNA for the CDR3 is TGTGCCAGCAGTGATGACAGGACCTCAGGAAACACCATATATTTT.

This chain links TRBV5-1 with TRBJ2-2; 8 bases fit TRBD1. Per germline, CDR1 SGHRS and CDR2 YFSETQ. The length of the CDR3 is 15 residues. The V segment lost 0 bases and the J segment 4 bases; nucleotides outside the gene matches: 2. In DNA, the CDR3 is TGCGCCAGCAGCTTGGGGACAGGGCTCACCGGGGAGCTGTTTTTT. Translated, it gives CASSLGTGLTGELFF.

This clone was seen repeatedly, ten times or more. This sequence joins TRBV7-9 and TRBJ1-1; D gene ambiguous. The germline V and J ends were trimmed by 2 bases and 2 bases, with 6 bases remaining between them. Germline CDR1 and CDR2: SEHNR and FQNEAQ (reference sequence). The CDR3 loop spans 13 amino acids. In nucleotides, the CDR3 is TGTGCCAGCAGCTTAAACAGCAACACTGAAGCTTTCTTT. Protein product: CASSLNSNTEAFF.

The J gene is TRBJ2-7, the V gene TRBV18; D is perhaps TRBD1 (6 bases). CDR3 length: 15 amino acids. Germline V gives CDR1 KGHSH, CDR2 LQKENI. The ends were cut back, 6 bases at V and 6 bases at J, with 21 bases in the middle. CDR3 in amino acids: CASSRKGAGDGEQYF. The CDR3 DNA reads TGTGCCAGCTCGCGAAAAGGGGCAGGGGACGGCGAGCAGTACTTC.

This rearrangement joins TRBV6-5 to TRBJ1-2; unclear D gene. The germline V gene encodes CDR1 MNHEY and CDR2 SVGAGI. The CDR3 length is 14 residues. Trimming stripped 8 bases from V and 4 bases from J, with 17 bases between. CDR3 amino acids: CASCSGTVIYGYTF. The CDR3 DNA sequence: TGTGCCAGCTGCTCTGGTACAGTCATCTATGGCTACACCTTC.

The V call is TRBV10-2, the J call TRBJ2-7; maybe TRBD2 (5 bases). The CDR3 is made up of 12 amino acids. Trimming took 3 bases from V and 5 from J, leaving 8 bases between them. The germline gives CDR1 WSHSY, CDR2 SAAADI. This CDR3 is CASSDDGDEQYF. The CDR3 DNA sequence: TGCGCCAGCAGTGACGACGGGGACGAGCAGTACTTC.

This clone was recorded once. The rearrangement joins TRBV6-2 or TRBV6-3 to TRBJ2-6; D is possibly TRBD2 (6 bases). Trimming left V 2 bases short and J 0 bases short, with 8 bases between. The CDR3 runs 16 residues. CDR1 and CDR2 from the germline V gene are MNHEY and SVGEGT. CDR3 sequence reads: CASSYGGISGANVLTF. As DNA, the CDR3 is TGTGCCAGCAGTTACGGAGGGATCTCTGGGGCCAACGTCCTGACTTTC.

The chain carries TRBV10-3 and TRBJ1-2, with 8 bases aligning to TRBD1. CDR1 is ENHRY, CDR2 SYGVKD, per germline. The CDR3 consists of 13 residues. The junction had 7 bases not matched to a gene; V was cut back by 7 bases and J by 6 bases. CDR3 loop: CAIKPGQGHGYTF. The DNA for the CDR3 is TGTGCCATCAAGCCAGGACAGGGACATGGCTACACCTTC.

The rearrangement joins TRBV2 to TRBJ1-4; 10 bases map to TRBD1. Germline CDR1 and CDR2: SNHLY and FYNNEI. The CDR3 has 15 residues. V gave up 4 bases and J gave up 3 bases; unmatched junction bases: 2. This CDR3 reads CASSGQGAANEKLFF. The DNA for the CDR3 is TGTGCCAGCAGTGGACAGGGGGCGGCTAATGAAAAACTGTTTTTT.

V gene TRBV6-5 combines with J gene TRBJ2-5; weak D call: TRBD2 (6 bases). Trimming removed 6 bases from V and 2 bases from J, with 13 bases in between. In germline, CDR1 is MNHEY, CDR2 SVGAGI. The CDR3 has 14 amino acids. Written as DNA, the CDR3 is TGTGCCAGCAGGATGGGCGGGGCTCAAGAGACCCAGTACTTC. It translates to CASRMGGAQETQYF.

The chain combines TRBV5-1 with TRBJ2-1; weak D call: TRBD2 (6 bases). V was cut by 4 bases and J by 4 bases, with 18 bases left in between. The V gene's germline CDR1 is SGHRS and CDR2 YFSETQ. The CDR3 is made up of 16 amino acids. The CDR3 region is CASSPLGGTEYNEQFF. DNA for the CDR3: TGCGCCAGCAGCCCCCTGGGCGGGACGGAGTACAATGAGCAGTTCTTC.

The chain combines TRBV7-2 with TRBJ1-2; D might be TRBD1 (5 bases). Trimming removed 5 bases at V and 3 bases at J, with 13 bases between. The CDR3 consists of 14 residues. Germline lookup yields CDR1 SGHTA and CDR2 FQGNSA. This CDR3 is CASSPTVAHYGYTF. The CDR3 region has the DNA TGTGCCAGCAGCCCGACAGTAGCACACTATGGCTACACCTTC.

The V and J genes are TRBV20-1 and TRBJ1-1, with a tentative D call TRBD1 (5 bases). Trimming removed 3 bases from V and 2 bases from J, with 16 bases in between. Germline lookup yields CDR1 DFQATT and CDR2 SNEGSKA (reference sequence). This CDR3 is built from 15 residues. Written as DNA, the CDR3 is TGCAGTGCTAGTGACCCAGGGAACGGTAACACTGAAGCTTTCTTT. Protein sequence: CSASDPGNGNTEAFF.

V is TRBV11-2 and J is TRBJ2-7, with D tentatively TRBD1 (5 bases). The CDR3 sequence is 13 residues long. Germline V gene lookup returns CDR1 SGHAT and CDR2 FQNNGV. Trimming took 5 bases from V and 2 from J, leaving 10 bases between them. The CDR3 region is CASSRDRAYEQYF. In nucleotides, the CDR3 is TGTGCCAGCAGCCGAGACAGAGCCTACGAGCAGTACTTC.